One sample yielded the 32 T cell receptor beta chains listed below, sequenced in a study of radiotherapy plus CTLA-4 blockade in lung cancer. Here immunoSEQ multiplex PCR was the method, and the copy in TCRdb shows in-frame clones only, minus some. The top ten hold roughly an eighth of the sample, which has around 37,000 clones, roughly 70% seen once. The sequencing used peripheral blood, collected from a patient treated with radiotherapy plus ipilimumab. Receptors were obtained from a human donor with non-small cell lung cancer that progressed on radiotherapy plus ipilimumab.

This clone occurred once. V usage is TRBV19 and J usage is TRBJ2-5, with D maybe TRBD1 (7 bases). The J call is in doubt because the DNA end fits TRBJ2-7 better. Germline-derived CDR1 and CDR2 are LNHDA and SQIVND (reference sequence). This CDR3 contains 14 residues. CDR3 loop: CASSRGTETYEQYF. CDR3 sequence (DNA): TGTGCCAGTAGTCGGGGGACAGAAACCTACGAGCAGTACTTC.

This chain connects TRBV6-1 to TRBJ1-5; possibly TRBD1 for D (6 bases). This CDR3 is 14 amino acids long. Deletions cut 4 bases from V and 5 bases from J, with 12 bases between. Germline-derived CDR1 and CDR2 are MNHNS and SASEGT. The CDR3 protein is CASSVKGGDQPQHF. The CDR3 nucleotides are TGTGCCAGCAGTGTTAAGGGGGGCGATCAGCCCCAGCATTTT.

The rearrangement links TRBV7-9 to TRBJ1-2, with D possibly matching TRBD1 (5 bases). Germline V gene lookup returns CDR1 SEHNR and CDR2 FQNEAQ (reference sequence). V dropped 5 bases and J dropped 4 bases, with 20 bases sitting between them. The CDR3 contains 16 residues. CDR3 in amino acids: CASSTRDREFTYGYTF. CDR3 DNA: TGTGCCAGCAGCACCCGGGACCGGGAGTTTACCTATGGCTACACCTTC.

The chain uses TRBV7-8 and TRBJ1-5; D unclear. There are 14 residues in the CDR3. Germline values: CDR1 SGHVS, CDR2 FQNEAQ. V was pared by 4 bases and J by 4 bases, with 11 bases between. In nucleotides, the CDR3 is TGTGCCAGCAGCTCCCTATCGTGGAATCAGCCCCAGCATTTT. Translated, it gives CASSSLSWNQPQHF.

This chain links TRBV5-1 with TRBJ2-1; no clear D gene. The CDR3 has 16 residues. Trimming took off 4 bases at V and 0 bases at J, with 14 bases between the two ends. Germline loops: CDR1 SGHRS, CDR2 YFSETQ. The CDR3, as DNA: TGCGCCAGCAGCCCAACAGCAAAAACCTCCTACAATGAGCAGTTCTTC. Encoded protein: CASSPTAKTSYNEQFF.

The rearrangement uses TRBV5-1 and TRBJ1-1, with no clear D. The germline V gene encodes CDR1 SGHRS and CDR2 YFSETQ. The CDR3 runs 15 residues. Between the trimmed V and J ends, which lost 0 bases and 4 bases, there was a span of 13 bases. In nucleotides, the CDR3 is TGCGCCAGCAGCTTGGAAGGCCCGGGAAGCACTGAAGCTTTCTTT. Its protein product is CASSLEGPGSTEAFF.

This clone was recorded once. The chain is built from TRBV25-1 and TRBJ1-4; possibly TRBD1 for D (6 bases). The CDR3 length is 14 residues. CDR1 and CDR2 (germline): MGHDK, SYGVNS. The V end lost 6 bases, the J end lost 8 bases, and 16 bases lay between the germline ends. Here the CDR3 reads CASRGMGAAEKLFF. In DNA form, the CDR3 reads TGTGCCAGCAGGGGAATGGGGGCGGCGGAAAAACTGTTTTTT.

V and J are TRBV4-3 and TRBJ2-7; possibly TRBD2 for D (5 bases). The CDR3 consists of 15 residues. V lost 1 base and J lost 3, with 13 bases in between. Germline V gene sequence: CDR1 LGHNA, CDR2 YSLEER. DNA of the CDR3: TGCGCCAGCAGCCAAGGGATAAGCGGATACTACGAGCAGTACTTC. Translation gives CASSQGISGYYEQYF.

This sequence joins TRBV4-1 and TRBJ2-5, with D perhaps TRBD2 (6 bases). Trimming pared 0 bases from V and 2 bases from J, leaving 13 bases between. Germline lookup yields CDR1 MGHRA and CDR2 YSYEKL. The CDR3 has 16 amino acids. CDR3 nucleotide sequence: TGCGCCAGCAGCCAAGATGGGTGGAGGGCTCAAGAGACCCAGTACTTC. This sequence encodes CASSQDGWRAQETQYF.

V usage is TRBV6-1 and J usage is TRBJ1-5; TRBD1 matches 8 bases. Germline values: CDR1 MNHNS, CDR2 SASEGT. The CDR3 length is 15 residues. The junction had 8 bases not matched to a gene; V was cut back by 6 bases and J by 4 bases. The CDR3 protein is CASSPDRVRNQPQHF. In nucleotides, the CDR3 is TGTGCCAGCAGCCCGGACAGGGTGAGGAATCAGCCCCAGCATTTT.

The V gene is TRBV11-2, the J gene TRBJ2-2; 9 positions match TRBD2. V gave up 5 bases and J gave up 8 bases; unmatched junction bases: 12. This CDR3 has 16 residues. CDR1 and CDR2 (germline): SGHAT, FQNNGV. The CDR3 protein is CASSLRSASGVGELFF. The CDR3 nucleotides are TGTGCCAGCAGCCTTAGATCCGCTAGCGGGGTGGGGGAGCTGTTTTTT.

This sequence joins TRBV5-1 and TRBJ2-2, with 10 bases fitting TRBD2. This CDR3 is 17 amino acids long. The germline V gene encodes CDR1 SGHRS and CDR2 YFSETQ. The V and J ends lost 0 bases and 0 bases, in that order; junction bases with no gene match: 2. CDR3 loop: CASSLDTSGANTGELFF. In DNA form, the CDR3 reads TGCGCCAGCAGCTTGGATACTAGCGGGGCGAACACCGGGGAGCTGTTTTTT. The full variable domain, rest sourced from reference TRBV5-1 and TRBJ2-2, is KAGVTQTPRYLIKTRGQQVTLSCSPISGHRSVSWYQQTPGQGLQFLFEYFSETQRNKGNFPGRFSGRQFSNSRSEMNVSTLELGDSALYLCASSLDTSGANTGELFFGEGSRLTVL.

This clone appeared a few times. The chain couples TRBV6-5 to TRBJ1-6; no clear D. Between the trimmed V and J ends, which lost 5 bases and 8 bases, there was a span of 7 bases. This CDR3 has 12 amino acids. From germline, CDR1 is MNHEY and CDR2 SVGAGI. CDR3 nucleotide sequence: TGTGCCAGCAGTGAGTCCCATTCACCCCTCCACTTT. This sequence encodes CASSESHSPLHF.

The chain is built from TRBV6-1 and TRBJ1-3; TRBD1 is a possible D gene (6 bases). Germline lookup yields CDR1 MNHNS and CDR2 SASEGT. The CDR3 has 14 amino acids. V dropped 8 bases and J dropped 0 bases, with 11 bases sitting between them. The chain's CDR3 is CASGLGGSGNTIYF. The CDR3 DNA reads TGTGCCAGCGGCTTAGGGGGCTCTGGAAACACCATATATTTT.

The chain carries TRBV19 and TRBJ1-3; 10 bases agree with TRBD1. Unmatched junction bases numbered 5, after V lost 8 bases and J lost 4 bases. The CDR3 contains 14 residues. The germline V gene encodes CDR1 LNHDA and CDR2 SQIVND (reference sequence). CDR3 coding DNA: TGTGCCAGTGCTGACAGGGGGCACGGAAACACCATATATTTT. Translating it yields CASADRGHGNTIYF.

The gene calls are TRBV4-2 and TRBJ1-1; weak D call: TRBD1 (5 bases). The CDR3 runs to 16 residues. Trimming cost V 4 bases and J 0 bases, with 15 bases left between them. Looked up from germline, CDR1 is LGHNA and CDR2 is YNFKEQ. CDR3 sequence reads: CASSPNGGGLNTEAFF. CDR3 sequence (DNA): TGTGCCAGCAGCCCAAACGGGGGGGGATTGAACACTGAAGCTTTCTTT.

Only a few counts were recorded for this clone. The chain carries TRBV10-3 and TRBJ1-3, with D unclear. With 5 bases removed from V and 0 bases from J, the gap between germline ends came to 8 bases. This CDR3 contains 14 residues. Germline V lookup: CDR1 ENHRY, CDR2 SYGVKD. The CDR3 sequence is CAISFSSSGNTIYF. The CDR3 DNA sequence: TGTGCCATCAGTTTCTCAAGCTCTGGAAACACCATATATTTT.

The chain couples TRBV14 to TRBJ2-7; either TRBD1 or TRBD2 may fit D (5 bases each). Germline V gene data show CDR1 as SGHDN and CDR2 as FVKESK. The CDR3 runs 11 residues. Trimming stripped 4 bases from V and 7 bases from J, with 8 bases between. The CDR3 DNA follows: TGTGCCAGCAGCCCTGGGACGGAGCAGTACTTC. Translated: CASSPGTEQYF.

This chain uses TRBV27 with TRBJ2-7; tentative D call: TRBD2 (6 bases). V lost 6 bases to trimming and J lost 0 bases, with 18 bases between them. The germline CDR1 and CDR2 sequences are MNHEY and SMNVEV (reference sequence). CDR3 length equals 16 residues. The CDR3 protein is CASSPSTGTYSYEQYF. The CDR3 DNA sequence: TGTGCCAGCAGCCCCTCGACGGGGACTTACTCCTACGAGCAGTACTTC.

DNA of the CDR3: TGCGCCAGCAGCCAAGAGGAACTAGCCCCCTACGAGCAGTACTTC. This gives the protein CASSQEELAPYEQYF. The rearrangement joins TRBV4-1 to TRBJ2-7; the D gene is possibly TRBD2 (6 bases). The CDR3 contains 15 residues. Per germline, CDR1 MGHRA and CDR2 YSYEKL. V was shortened by 0 bases and J by 2 bases, with 11 bases between the two germline ends.

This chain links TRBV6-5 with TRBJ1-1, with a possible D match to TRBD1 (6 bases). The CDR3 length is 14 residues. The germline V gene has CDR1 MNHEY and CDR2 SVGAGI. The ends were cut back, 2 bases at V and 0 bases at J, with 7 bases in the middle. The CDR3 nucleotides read TGTGCCAGCAGTTACGGGGGCCTGAACACTGAAGCTTTCTTT. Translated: CASSYGGLNTEAFF.

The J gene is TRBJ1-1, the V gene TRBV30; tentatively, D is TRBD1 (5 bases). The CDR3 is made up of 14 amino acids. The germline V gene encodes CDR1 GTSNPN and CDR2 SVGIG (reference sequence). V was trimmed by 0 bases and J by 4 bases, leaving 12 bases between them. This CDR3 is CAWSVGAGLTEAFF. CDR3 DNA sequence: TGTGCCTGGAGTGTAGGGGCAGGGCTCACTGAAGCTTTCTTT.

The CDR3 DNA follows: TGTGCCAGCAGTCTTCCACGTGGGGACAGGGGACACGAGCAGTACTTC. It specifies CASSLPRGDRGHEQYF. The V gene is TRBV28, the J gene TRBJ2-7, with TRBD1 identical over 10 bases. Germline CDR1 is MDHEN and CDR2 is SYDVKM. V was clipped by 5 bases and J by 5 bases; unmatched bases: 12. The CDR3 consists of 16 residues.

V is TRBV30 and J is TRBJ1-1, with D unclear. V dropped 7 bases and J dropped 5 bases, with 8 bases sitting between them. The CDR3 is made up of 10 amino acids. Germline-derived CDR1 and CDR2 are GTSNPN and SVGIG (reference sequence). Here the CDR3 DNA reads TGTGCCTCACGAAGGACTGAAGCTTTCTTT. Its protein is CASRRTEAFF.

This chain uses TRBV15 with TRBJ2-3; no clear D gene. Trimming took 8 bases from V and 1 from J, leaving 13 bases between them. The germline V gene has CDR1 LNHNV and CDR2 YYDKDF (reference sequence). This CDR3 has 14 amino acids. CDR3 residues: CATESAARTDTQYF. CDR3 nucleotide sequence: TGTGCCACCGAGTCAGCCGCCCGCACAGATACGCAGTATTTT. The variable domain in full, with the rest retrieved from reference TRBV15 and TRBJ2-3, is DAMVIQNPRYQVTQFGKPVTLSCSQTLNHNVMYWYQQKSSQAPKLLFHYYDKDFNNEADTPDNFQSRRPNTSFCFLDIRSPGLGDTAMYLCATESAARTDTQYFGPGTRLTVL.

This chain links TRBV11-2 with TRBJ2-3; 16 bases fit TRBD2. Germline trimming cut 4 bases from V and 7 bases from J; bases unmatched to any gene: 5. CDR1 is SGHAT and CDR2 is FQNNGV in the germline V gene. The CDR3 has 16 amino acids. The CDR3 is CASSSGLAGGQNTQYF. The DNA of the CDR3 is TGTGCCAGCAGCTCGGGACTAGCGGGGGGGCAAAATACGCAGTATTTT.

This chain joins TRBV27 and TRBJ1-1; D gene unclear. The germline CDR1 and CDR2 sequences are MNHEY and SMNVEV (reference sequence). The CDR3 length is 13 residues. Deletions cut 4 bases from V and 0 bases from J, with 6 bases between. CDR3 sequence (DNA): TGTGCCAGCAGTTATTTCATGAACACTGAAGCTTTCTTT. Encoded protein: CASSYFMNTEAFF.

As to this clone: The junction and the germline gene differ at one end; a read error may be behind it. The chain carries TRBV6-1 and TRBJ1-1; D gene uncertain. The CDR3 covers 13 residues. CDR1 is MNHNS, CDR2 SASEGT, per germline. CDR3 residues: CAISENTGTEAFF. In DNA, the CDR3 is TGTGCCATCAGTGAGAATACCGGGACTGAAGCTTTCTTT.

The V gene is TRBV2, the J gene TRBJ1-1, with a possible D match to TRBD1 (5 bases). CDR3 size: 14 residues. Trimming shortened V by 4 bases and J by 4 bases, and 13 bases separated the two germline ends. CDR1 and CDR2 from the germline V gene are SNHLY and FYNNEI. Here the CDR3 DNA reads TGTGCCAGCAGTGGGGGACCTGGGGGCACTGAAGCTTTCTTT. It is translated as CASSGGPGGTEAFF.

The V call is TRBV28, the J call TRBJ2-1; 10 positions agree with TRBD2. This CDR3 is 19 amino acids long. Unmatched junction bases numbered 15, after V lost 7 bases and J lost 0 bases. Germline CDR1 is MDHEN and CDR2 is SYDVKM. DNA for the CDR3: TGTGCCAGCACCTGGGAGCGGGAGGGCTTCGTCTCCTCCTACAATGAGCAGTTCTTC. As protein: CASTWEREGFVSSYNEQFF.

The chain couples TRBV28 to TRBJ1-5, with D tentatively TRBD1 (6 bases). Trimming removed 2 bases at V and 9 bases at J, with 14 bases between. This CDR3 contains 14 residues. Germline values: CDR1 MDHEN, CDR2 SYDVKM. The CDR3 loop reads CASSLPGQRRPQHF. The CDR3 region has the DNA TGTGCCAGCAGTTTACCCGGACAGCGGCGGCCCCAGCATTTT.

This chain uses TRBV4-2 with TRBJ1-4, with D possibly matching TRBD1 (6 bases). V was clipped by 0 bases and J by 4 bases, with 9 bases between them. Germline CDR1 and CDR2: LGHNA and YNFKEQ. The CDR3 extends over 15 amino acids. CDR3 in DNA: TGTGCCAGCAGCCAAGACAGACAGGATAATGAAAAACTGTTTTTT. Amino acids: CASSQDRQDNEKLFF.